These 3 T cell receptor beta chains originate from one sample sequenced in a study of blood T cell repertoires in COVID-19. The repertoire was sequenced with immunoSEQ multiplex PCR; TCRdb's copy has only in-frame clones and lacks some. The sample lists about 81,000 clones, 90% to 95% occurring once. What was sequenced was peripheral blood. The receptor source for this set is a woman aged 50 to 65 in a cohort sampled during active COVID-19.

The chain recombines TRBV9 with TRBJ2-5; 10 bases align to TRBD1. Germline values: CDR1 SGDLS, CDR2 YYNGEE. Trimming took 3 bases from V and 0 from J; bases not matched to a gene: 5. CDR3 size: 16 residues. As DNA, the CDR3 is TGTGCCAGCAGCGGTCGGGGACAGGGGTACCAAGAGACCCAGTACTTC. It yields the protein CASSGRGQGYQETQYF.

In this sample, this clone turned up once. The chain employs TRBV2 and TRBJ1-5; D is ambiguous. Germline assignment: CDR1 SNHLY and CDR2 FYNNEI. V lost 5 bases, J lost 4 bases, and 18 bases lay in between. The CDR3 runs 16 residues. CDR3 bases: TGTGCCAGCAGTCCCCCCCGTAGCCGCGGGAATCAGCCCCAGCATTTT. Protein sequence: CASSPPRSRGNQPQHF.

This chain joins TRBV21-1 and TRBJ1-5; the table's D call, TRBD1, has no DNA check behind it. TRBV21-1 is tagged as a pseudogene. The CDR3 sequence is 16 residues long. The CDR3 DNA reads TGTGCCAGCAGCAAAGCGCAGGGGGGCCCCAATCAGCCCCAGCATTTT. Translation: CASSKAQGGPNQPQHF.